This T cell receptor (beta chain) was recovered during a study of T cell changes during pregnancy in multiple sclerosis. Libraries were prepared by immunoSEQ multiplex PCR; TCRdb keeps only in-frame clonotypes and omits some of them. This table holds 60,000 to 95,000 clones, 90% to 95% found once. Sequenced here: CD4+ T cells from peripheral blood mononuclear cells, sampled before pregnancy. This clonotype was sampled from a female donor with multiple sclerosis, enrolled in a pregnancy study.

CDR3 amino acids: CASGWQVGEAFF. The DNA of the CDR3 is TGTGCCAGTGGATGGCAGGTGGGTGAAGCTTTCTTT. This sequence joins TRBV19 and TRBJ1-1; no clear D. Deletions cut 8 bases from V and 7 bases from J, with 14 bases between. The CDR3 loop spans 12 amino acids. Per the germline V gene, CDR1 is LNHDA and CDR2 is SQIVND (reference sequence).